The next 31 T cell receptor beta chains were all read from a single sample in a study of blood T cell repertoires in COVID-19. Produced via immunoSEQ multiplex PCR; TCRdb's table is partial and in-frame only. The sample lists 58,000 or so clones, about 79% seen once, with over 4% in the top ten. Specimen: peripheral blood. The source is a human donor in a cohort sampled during active COVID-19.

This sequence joins TRBV27 and TRBJ2-7; 7 bases fit TRBD2. Germline V lookup: CDR1 MNHEY, CDR2 SMNVEV (reference sequence). The CDR3 is 16 amino acids. Unmatched junction bases numbered 18, after V lost 6 bases and J lost 7 bases. The CDR3 loop reads CASRSGGGGGIREQYF. CDR3 DNA sequence: TGTGCCAGCAGGTCCGGGGGTGGGGGGGGAATTAGGGAGCAGTACTTC.

This chain uses TRBV6-5 with TRBJ1-5; D gene unclear. Looked up from germline, CDR1 is MNHEY and CDR2 is SVGAGI. Deletions cut 4 bases from V and 2 bases from J, with 12 bases between. The length of the CDR3 is 15 residues. This chain's CDR3 is CASSFSRVGNQPQHF. CDR3 DNA sequence: TGTGCCAGCAGTTTTTCTAGAGTTGGCAATCAGCCCCAGCATTTT.

The chain employs TRBV6-6 and TRBJ1-5; D gene ambiguous. Germline V gene data show CDR1 as MNHNY and CDR2 as SVGAGI (reference sequence). The CDR3 is made up of 16 amino acids. V was pared by 2 bases and J by 0 bases, with 11 bases between. As DNA, the CDR3 is TGTGCCAGCAGTTACATAGCTACTGATAGCAATCAGCCCCAGCATTTT. Its protein is CASSYIATDSNQPQHF.

This chain joins TRBV6-2 or TRBV6-3 and TRBJ2-7, with 15 bases matching TRBD2. With 6 bases clipped from V and 6 bases from J, the junction kept 9 bases outside the gene matches. The CDR3 loop spans 16 amino acids. Germline lookup yields CDR1 MNHEY and CDR2 SVGEGT. CDR3 sequence: CASSTRTSGRAFEQYF. DNA of the CDR3: TGTGCCAGCAGCACCCGGACTAGCGGGAGGGCCTTCGAGCAGTACTTC.

The J gene is TRBJ2-5, the V gene TRBV7-6, with 7 bases identical to TRBD1. J lost 4 bases, V lost 5 bases, and 1 base had no gene match. Germline assignment: CDR1 SGHVS and CDR2 FNYEAQ. This CDR3 spans 12 amino acids. CDR3 in DNA: TGTGCCAGCAGCGGACAGGCAGAGACCCAGTACTTC. As protein: CASSGQAETQYF.

In DNA form, the CDR3 reads TGTGCCTGGAGTGTACTCGGAGCCTCTGGGACCCAGTACTTC. Its protein product is CAWSVLGASGTQYF. The rearrangement joins TRBV30 to TRBJ2-5, with no clear D. There are 14 residues in the CDR3. V lost 0 bases to trimming and J lost 7 bases, with 15 bases between them. The germline CDR1 and CDR2 sequences are GTSNPN and SVGIG (reference sequence).

This chain joins TRBV7-2 and TRBJ1-2; 8 positions agree with TRBD1. Germline CDR1 is SGHTA and CDR2 is FQGNSA. The CDR3 is made up of 13 amino acids. The V segment lost 5 bases and the J segment 4 bases; nucleotides outside the gene matches: 3. The chain's CDR3 is CASSRQGRYGYTF. The CDR3 region has the DNA TGTGCCAGCAGCCGACAGGGGCGCTATGGCTACACCTTC.

The CDR3 DNA follows: TGTGCCAGCAGCAAAGGGGCACCGATGTATAGCAATCAGCCCCAGCATTTT. The encoded protein is CASSKGAPMYSNQPQHF. The rearrangement links TRBV21-1 to TRBJ1-5; the table's D call TRBD1 went unverified against the DNA. TRBV21-1 is given as a pseudogene. This CDR3 has 17 residues.

This clone was counted once. The CDR3 coding sequence is TGTGCCAGCAGTCGGAAGCGGGACGCCCCATACGAGCAGTACTTC. Translating it yields CASSRKRDAPYEQYF. The gene calls are TRBV28 and TRBJ2-7, with 7 bases that match TRBD2. CDR1 and CDR2 from the germline V gene are MDHEN and SYDVKM. This CDR3 comprises 15 residues. The junction had 11 bases not matched to a gene; V was cut back by 5 bases and J by 4 bases.

This clone showed up just once. V usage is TRBV12-2 and J usage is TRBJ2-6; TRBD2, as called in the table, went unchecked against the DNA. TRBV12-2 constitutes a pseudogene. CDR3 size: 17 residues. The CDR3 loop is CASRDRVAGAGANVLTF. Written as DNA, the CDR3 is TGTGCAAGTCGCGACAGAGTAGCGGGAGCTGGGGCCAACGTCCTGACTTTC.

Concerning this clone itself: Different DNA sequences within this sample yield the same CDR3. The chain carries TRBV7-9 and TRBJ2-7; TRBD1 matches 7 bases. After removal of 4 bases from V and 0 bases from J, the junction contained 9 bases not matched to a gene. The CDR3 covers 16 residues. Germline lookup yields CDR1 SEHNR and CDR2 FQNEAQ (reference sequence). In nucleotides, the CDR3 is TGTGCCAGCAGCTCCCGGGACAGAGGAAACTCCTACGAGCAGTACTTC. It codes for CASSSRDRGNSYEQYF.

The chain has TRBV6-6 and TRBJ2-5; TRBD2 is a possible D gene (5 bases). CDR1 is MNHNY and CDR2 is SVGAGI in the germline V gene (reference sequence). The CDR3 has 12 amino acids. Trimming took off 6 bases at V and 7 bases at J, with 12 bases between the two ends. The CDR3 loop reads CASSPAGMTQYF. The CDR3 bases are TGTGCCAGCAGCCCGGCGGGTATGACCCAGTACTTC.

The chain has TRBV6-4 and TRBJ2-1, with TRBD2 matching 7 bases. The CDR3 totals 15 residues. The germline gives CDR1 MRHNA, CDR2 SNTAGT. V lost 0 bases, J lost 1 base, and 0 bases stayed unmatched. For the CDR3, the DNA is TGTGCCAGCAGTGACTCAGCGGGGTCCTACAATGAGCAGTTCTTC. This sequence encodes CASSDSAGSYNEQFF.

The CDR3 nucleotides read TGTGCCAGCAGTCGGGACACGATTTTCATGAACACTGAAGCTTTCTTT. Translated: CASSRDTIFMNTEAFF. This chain links TRBV2 with TRBJ1-1; D is possibly TRBD1 (6 bases). The CDR3 is made up of 16 amino acids. Germline V gene lookup returns CDR1 SNHLY and CDR2 FYNNEI. V was pared by 5 bases and J by 0 bases, with 16 bases between. The whole variable domain, remainder taken from reference TRBV2 and TRBJ1-1, is EPEVTQTPSHQVTQMGQEVILRCVPISNHLYFYWYRQILGQKVEFLVSFYNNEISEKSEIFDDQFSVERPDGSNFTLKIRSTKLEDSAMYFCASSRDTIFMNTEAFFGQGTRLTVV.

The chain couples TRBV19 to TRBJ1-1, with D possibly TRBD1 on 6 matching bases. V lost 3 bases to trimming and J lost 6 bases, with 14 bases between them. The CDR3 spans 14 residues. Germline lookup yields CDR1 LNHDA and CDR2 SQIVND (reference sequence). CDR3 residues: CASSIFGRGAEAFF. Here the CDR3 DNA reads TGTGCCAGTAGTATCTTTGGCAGGGGAGCTGAAGCTTTCTTT.

By its share, this clone is large. This chain joins TRBV18 and TRBJ1-1; D is possibly TRBD1 (5 bases). CDR1 is KGHSH, CDR2 LQKENI, per germline. The V and J ends lost 3 bases and 4 bases respectively, with 12 bases between them. The CDR3 spans 14 residues. The CDR3 region has the DNA TGTGCCAGCTCACCGGCAGGGTACTTCACTGAAGCTTTCTTT. Amino acids: CASSPAGYFTEAFF.

CDR3 nucleotide sequence: TGTGCCAGCTCACCAACAGCGGCGGGAAACACCATATATTTT. This codes for CASSPTAAGNTIYF. The genes are TRBV18 and TRBJ1-3; D not resolved. The germline V gene has CDR1 KGHSH and CDR2 LQKENI. Trimming shortened V by 2 bases and J by 4 bases, and 9 bases separated the two germline ends. The CDR3 sequence is 14 residues long.

CDR3 sequence: CASTEGIYGYTF. The CDR3 DNA reads TGTGCCAGTACGGAGGGGATCTATGGCTACACCTTC. The chain joins TRBV19 to TRBJ1-2; weak D call: TRBD1 (5 bases). Trimming took 7 bases from V and 4 from J, leaving 10 bases between them. CDR3 length: 12 residues. Germline-derived CDR1 and CDR2 are LNHDA and SQIVND (reference sequence).

The chain couples TRBV19 to TRBJ2-7; 9 bases align to TRBD2. The CDR3 extends over 14 amino acids. Germline V gene lookup returns CDR1 LNHDA and CDR2 SQIVND (reference sequence). Trimming at V came to 5 bases and at J to 2 bases, leaving 4 bases not matched to a gene. The CDR3 reads CASSGSGSTYEQYF. The DNA for the CDR3 is TGTGCCAGTAGTGGTAGCGGGAGCACCTACGAGCAGTACTTC.

On this clone itself: Other DNA sequences in the sample encode the same CDR3. J is TRBJ2-1 and V is TRBV27; D unclear. Between the trimmed V and J ends, which lost 3 bases and 2 bases, there was a span of 11 bases. Germline V gene sequence: CDR1 MNHEY, CDR2 SMNVEV (reference sequence). The CDR3 sequence is 15 residues long. Here the CDR3 reads CASSFSGPPYNEQFF. The DNA for the CDR3 is TGTGCCAGCAGTTTCAGTGGTCCACCCTACAATGAGCAGTTCTTC.

The chain employs TRBV28 and TRBJ2-4; tentatively, D is TRBD2 (5 bases). This CDR3 spans 13 amino acids. From germline, CDR1 is MDHEN and CDR2 SYDVKM. Trimming removed 2 bases at V and 8 bases at J, with 10 bases between. DNA of the CDR3: TGTGCCAGCAGTTTAGAGGGTATACACATTCAGTACTTC. Encoded protein: CASSLEGIHIQYF.

The chain recombines TRBV4-1 with TRBJ2-7, with D perhaps matching TRBD2 (5 bases). This CDR3 contains 14 residues. CDR1 and CDR2 (germline): MGHRA, YSYEKL. V was pared by 4 bases and J by 4 bases, with 14 bases between. This CDR3 reads CASSLTPDYYEQYF. In DNA form, the CDR3 reads TGCGCCAGCAGCCTGACACCTGACTATTACGAGCAGTACTTC.

V gene TRBV6-2 or TRBV6-3 combines with J gene TRBJ1-1; TRBD1 matches 7 bases. There are 16 residues in the CDR3. Germline assignment: CDR1 MNHEY and CDR2 SVGEGT. Trimming took 5 bases from V and 2 from J; bases not matched to a gene: 11. CDR3 sequence: CASSAGDRELNTEAFF. The CDR3, as DNA: TGTGCCAGCAGTGCCGGAGACAGGGAATTAAACACTGAAGCTTTCTTT.

The chain uses TRBV7-9 and TRBJ2-7, with TRBD1 matching over 12 bases. This CDR3 region has 16 residues. Trimming at V came to 4 bases and at J to 6 bases, leaving 10 bases not matched to a gene. CDR1 and CDR2 (germline): SEHNR, FQNEAQ (reference sequence). CDR3 in amino acids: CASSSAGQGALSEQYF. The CDR3 DNA reads as TGTGCCAGCAGCTCTGCGGGACAGGGGGCTTTGAGCGAGCAGTACTTC.

This chain joins TRBV5-4 and TRBJ2-5, with a tentative D call TRBD1 (5 bases). There are 16 residues in the CDR3. V was shortened by 3 bases and J by 5 bases, with 20 bases between the two germline ends. CDR1 SGHNT and CDR2 YYREEE come from the germline V gene (reference sequence). The CDR3 is CASSSRYRLSGETQYF. For the CDR3, the DNA is TGTGCCAGCAGCTCGAGATACAGGCTCTCTGGGGAGACCCAGTACTTC.

This clone occurred once. The chain links TRBV30 to TRBJ1-1, with 11 bases matching TRBD1. Germline assignment: CDR1 GTSNPN and CDR2 SVGIG (reference sequence). Unmatched junction bases numbered 8, after V lost 0 bases and J lost 11 bases. The CDR3 loop spans 14 amino acids. The CDR3 loop reads CAWSVLGQGGSAFF. CDR3 sequence (DNA): TGTGCCTGGAGTGTACTGGGACAGGGGGGATCGGCTTTCTTT.

This clone was counted only a few times. This chain joins TRBV7-2 and TRBJ1-5; 7 bases align to TRBD1. Germline lookup yields CDR1 SGHTA and CDR2 FQGNSA. The CDR3 covers 16 residues. Germline trimming cut 3 bases from V and 2 bases from J; bases unmatched to any gene: 7. The CDR3 sequence is CASSLTGTAGNQPQHF. CDR3 DNA sequence: TGTGCCAGCAGCTTGACAGGGACGGCGGGCAATCAGCCCCAGCATTTT.

The genes are TRBV5-5 and TRBJ1-3; no clear D gene. V lost 0 bases and J lost 0, with 10 bases in between. Germline V CDR1 and CDR2: SGHKS, YYEKEE (reference sequence). The CDR3 is 16 residues long. CDR3 nucleotides: TGTGCCAGCAGCTTGGGGCCGGGGAGCTCTGGAAACACCATATATTTT. Its protein is CASSLGPGSSGNTIYF. The variable domain in full, completed from reference TRBV5-5 and TRBJ1-3, reads DAGVTQSPTHLIKTRGQQVTLRCSPISGHKSVSWYQQVLGQGPQFIFQYYEKEERGRGNFPDRFSARQFPNYSSELNVNALLLGDSALYLCASSLGPGSSGNTIYFGEGSWLTVV.

The chain links TRBV6-5 to TRBJ1-2, with D hard to call. Germline lookup yields CDR1 MNHEY and CDR2 SVGAGI. The CDR3 spans 14 residues. The V end was cut by 8 bases, the J end by 6 bases, with 19 bases between. CDR3 loop: CASGPRGGLDGYTF. The CDR3 DNA is TGTGCCAGCGGCCCCCGTGGAGGGCTGGATGGCTACACCTTC.

The V gene is TRBV19, the J gene TRBJ1-5; TRBD1 might be the D (5 bases). Germline CDR1 and CDR2: LNHDA and SQIVND (reference sequence). The CDR3 is 14 residues long. V gave up 5 bases and J gave up 2 bases, with 10 bases separating them. The DNA of the CDR3 is TGTGCCAGTAGTCAGGGTTTCCGCAATCAGCCCCAGCATTTT. It encodes CASSQGFRNQPQHF. Filled out from reference TRBV19 and TRBJ1-5, the complete variable domain reads DGGITQSPKYLFRKEGQNVTLSCEQNLNHDAMYWYRQDPGQGLRLIYYSQIVNDFQKGDIAEGYSVSREKKESFPLTVTSAQKNPTAFYLCASSQGFRNQPQHFGDGTRLSIL.

The chain combines TRBV7-2 with TRBJ1-5; possibly TRBD1 for D (6 bases). V was clipped by 5 bases and J by 2 bases, with 13 bases between them. This CDR3 spans 15 amino acids. Germline V gives CDR1 SGHTA, CDR2 FQGNSA. CDR3 coding DNA: TGTGCCAGCAGCCTCACCAGGGGCGGCAATCAGCCCCAGCATTTT. Its translation is CASSLTRGGNQPQHF.